These 22 T cell receptor beta chains were all obtained from the same sample, sequenced in a study of T cell responses to AZD1222 COVID-19 vaccine (dated by TCRdb to the early 2020s). In the paper's terms, the time point label means: baseline before first vaccination. What the treatment or condition label conveys for this sample: meningococcal conjugate vaccine given as trial control. The method behind the library was the immunoSEQ multiplex PCR assay. Not all clones reach the TCRdb copy of this immuneACCESS table, which keeps in-frame sequences only. Checked studies attribute under half of the gap to unresolved V genes and leave the rest unexplained. This sample lists about 130,000 clones; about 90% were detected once. Around 4.5% of the sample is taken by the ten largest. The source material was peripheral blood, sampled on day 0 of MenACWY control vaccination. The origin of the receptors is an adult in good health.

The chain links TRBV19 to TRBJ2-2; D is unresolved. There are 15 residues in the CDR3. Germline CDR1 is LNHDA and CDR2 is SQIVND (reference sequence). V shed 3 bases and J shed 0 bases, with 8 bases lying between them. The CDR3 reads CASSMTLSNTGELFF. CDR3 in DNA: TGTGCCAGTAGTATGACCCTTTCGAACACCGGGGAGCTGTTTTTT.

Comment on this clone: Other DNA sequences within the sample encode an identical CDR3. The rearrangement joins TRBV24-1 to TRBJ1-5; 7 bases are shared with TRBD1. CDR3 length equals 15 residues. Trimming cost V 4 bases and J 2 bases; bases outside gene matches: 4. Germline CDR1 reads KGHDR; CDR2 reads SFDVKD. The CDR3 DNA sequence: TGTGCCACCAGTGACCGACAGGGAGGCAATCAGCCCCAGCATTTT. Protein product: CATSDRQGGNQPQHF.

The chain has TRBV7-8 and TRBJ1-2, with no clear D. The V and J ends lost 5 bases and 7 bases respectively, with 14 bases between them. Germline V CDR1 and CDR2: SGHVS, FQNEAQ. CDR3 length: 13 amino acids. CDR3 sequence: CASSVTMEGGYTF. The DNA of the CDR3 is TGTGCCAGCAGCGTGACAATGGAGGGTGGCTACACCTTC.

In its sample, this clone was seen once. V and J are TRBV5-6 and TRBJ2-7; tentatively, D is TRBD1 (6 bases). Germline lookup yields CDR1 SGHDT and CDR2 YYEEEE. The CDR3 sequence is 14 residues long. V gave up 4 bases and J gave up 4 bases, with 15 bases separating them. DNA for the CDR3: TGTGCCAGCAGCATGGAGGACAGTATATACGAGCAGTACGTC. The encoded protein is CASSMEDSIYEQYV.

This rearrangement joins TRBV19 to TRBJ2-4; unclear D gene. Looked up from germline, CDR1 is LNHDA and CDR2 is SQIVND (reference sequence). Trimming left V 3 bases short and J 7 bases short, with 13 bases between. This CDR3 comprises 14 residues. Here the CDR3 DNA reads TGTGCCAGTAGTATGCAGGTGATGAGGAACATTCAGTACTTC. It specifies CASSMQVMRNIQYF. The full variable domain, completed using reference TRBV19 and TRBJ2-4, is DGGITQSPKYLFRKEGQNVTLSCEQNLNHDAMYWYRQDPGQGLRLIYYSQIVNDFQKGDIAEGYSVSREKKESFPLTVTSAQKNPTAFYLCASSMQVMRNIQYFGAGTRLSVL.

This chain links TRBV2 with TRBJ2-7; 8 bases agree with TRBD1. CDR3 length: 16 residues. V was pared by 2 bases and J by 2 bases, with 8 bases of the junction left unmatched. Looked up from germline, CDR1 is SNHLY and CDR2 is FYNNEI. The CDR3 coding sequence is TGTGCCAGCAGTGAAAAATTTGGGACAGGCGCCTACGAGCAGTACTTC. Amino acid sequence: CASSEKFGTGAYEQYF.

The CDR3, as DNA: TGCAGCGTTGAACAGAGCAATAGAAACACCATATATTTT. Amino acids: CSVEQSNRNTIYF. V gene TRBV29-1 combines with J gene TRBJ1-3; D is uncertain. The CDR3 is 13 residues long. Trimming stripped 2 bases from V and 5 bases from J, with 10 bases between. CDR1 is SQVTM and CDR2 is ANQGSEA in the germline V gene.

The rearrangement uses TRBV27 and TRBJ2-1, with 8 bases matching TRBD2. CDR1 and CDR2 (germline): MNHEY, SMNVEV (reference sequence). CDR3 length: 16 amino acids. The ends lost 1 base at V and 4 bases at J; junction bases unmatched: 6. The CDR3 DNA reads as TGTGCCAGCAGTTTATACCGGGAGGGCCGGTACAATGAGCAGTTCTTC. It is translated as CASSLYREGRYNEQFF.

This clone was seen a handful of times. The V and J genes are TRBV6-4 and TRBJ1-2, with D possibly TRBD1 on 6 matching bases. The germline V gene has CDR1 MRHNA and CDR2 SNTAGT. Trimming took 4 bases from V and 5 from J, leaving 20 bases between them. The CDR3 runs 16 residues. The chain's CDR3 is CASSADTQGTPYGYTF. CDR3 sequence (DNA): TGTGCCAGCAGTGCTGATACACAGGGTACTCCTTATGGCTACACCTTC.

The J gene is TRBJ2-5, the V gene TRBV11-2; D is unclear. V lost 4 bases and J 0 bases, leaving 0 bases between the germline ends. The CDR3 extends over 11 amino acids. Per germline, CDR1 SGHAT and CDR2 FQNNGV. The CDR3 bases are TGTGCCAGCAGCTACCAAGAGACCCAGTACTTC. This translates into CASSYQETQYF.

The chain is built from TRBV28 and TRBJ2-3, with 16 bases aligning to TRBD2. V dropped 6 bases and J dropped 8; count of bases not matched to a gene: 17. The CDR3 totals 19 residues. Germline values: CDR1 MDHEN, CDR2 SYDVKM. The CDR3 sequence is CASSPGTSGRDRSRGTQYF. Here the CDR3 DNA reads TGTGCCAGCAGCCCTGGGACTAGCGGGAGGGATCGGAGTCGGGGTACGCAGTATTTT.

The chain employs TRBV6-5 and TRBJ1-2; 8 bases fit TRBD1. CDR1 and CDR2 from the germline V gene are MNHEY and SVGAGI. The CDR3 has 12 residues. Germline trimming cut 6 bases from V and 6 bases from J; bases unmatched to any gene: 3. CDR3 loop: CASSMTGDGYTF. The CDR3 DNA reads as TGTGCCAGCAGCATGACAGGGGATGGCTACACCTTC.

This rearrangement joins TRBV5-1 to TRBJ2-3; no clear D. The CDR3 extends over 13 amino acids. The germline V and J ends were trimmed by 3 bases and 4 bases, with 9 bases remaining between them. Germline CDR1 and CDR2: SGHRS and YFSETQ. The CDR3 sequence is CASSSTRADTQYF. DNA for the CDR3: TGCGCCAGCAGCTCGACTCGGGCAGATACGCAGTATTTT.

The chain recombines TRBV4-2 with TRBJ2-5; 8 nucleotides agree with TRBD2. The CDR3 length is 16 residues. Germline V gives CDR1 LGHNA, CDR2 YNFKEQ. V lost 4 bases to trimming and J lost 5 bases; unmatched junction nucleotides: 12. CDR3 nucleotides: TGTGCCAGCAGCCCCCGGGACGGGGGGGCCGAGGAGACCCAGTACTTC. It codes for CASSPRDGGAEETQYF.

The V call is TRBV7-9, the J call TRBJ2-2; D is unclear. Germline loops: CDR1 SEHNR, CDR2 FQNEAQ (reference sequence). The length of the CDR3 is 16 residues. V lost 5 bases to trimming and J lost 5 bases, with 18 bases between them. CDR3 coding DNA: TGTGCCAGCAGCCACTACCCGGCAGGTACTACCGGGGAGCTGTTTTTT. Its translation is CASSHYPAGTTGELFF.

This clone was seen just once. The CDR3 sequence is CAITGDRENLGYNEQFF. CDR3 nucleotide sequence: TGTGCCATCACCGGGGACAGGGAGAATTTGGGTTACAATGAGCAGTTCTTC. The chain employs TRBV10-3 and TRBJ2-1; 9 bases agree with TRBD1. The CDR3 has 17 amino acids. The trim removed 7 bases at V and 4 bases at J, leaving 14 bases unmatched. CDR1 is ENHRY and CDR2 is SYGVKD in the germline V gene.

This rearrangement joins TRBV11-2 to TRBJ2-1; TRBD2 matches at 9 bases. V was clipped by 0 bases and J by 10 bases; unmatched bases: 4. The CDR3 loop spans 14 amino acids. Germline V lookup: CDR1 SGHAT, CDR2 FQNNGV. The CDR3 DNA reads as TGTGCCAGCAGCTTAGATCCTGGACTAGCGGAGCAGTTCTTC. Translating gives CASSLDPGLAEQFF.

This sequence joins TRBV7-9 and TRBJ1-2; 8 positions match TRBD1. This CDR3 comprises 14 residues. Germline V gene data show CDR1 as SEHNR and CDR2 as FQNEAQ (reference sequence). J was trimmed by 8 bases and V by 5 bases; bases with no gene match: 10. In nucleotides, the CDR3 is TGTGCCAGCAGCCTCGAGGACAGGGCCGGAGGCTACACCTTC. This gives the protein CASSLEDRAGGYTF.

V gene TRBV11-2 combines with J gene TRBJ2-5; D call uncertain. Germline V lookup: CDR1 SGHAT, CDR2 FQNNGV. The V end lost 5 bases, the J end lost 6 bases, and 19 bases lay between the germline ends. The CDR3 sequence is 15 residues long. The CDR3 protein is CASSPSPEARQTQYF. The CDR3 nucleotides are TGTGCCAGCAGCCCAAGCCCCGAAGCACGACAGACCCAGTACTTC.

In its sample, this clone was seen once. This sequence joins TRBV11-2 and TRBJ2-5; 8 bases match TRBD1. The CDR3 has 16 residues. In germline, CDR1 is SGHAT, CDR2 FQNNGV. V lost 2 bases, J lost 1 base, and 6 bases stayed unmatched. CDR3 nucleotide sequence: TGTGCCAGCAGCTTACCCAGGACAGGGTCCCAAGAGACCCAGTACTTC. This gives the protein CASSLPRTGSQETQYF.

The V gene is TRBV15, the J gene TRBJ1-4; D perhaps matches TRBD1 (6 bases). The CDR3 is made up of 14 amino acids. Looked up from germline, CDR1 is LNHNV and CDR2 is YYDKDF (reference sequence). Trimming shortened V by 1 base and J by 8 bases, and 11 bases separated the two germline ends. The DNA for the CDR3 is TGTGCCACCAGCAGAGGGACAGCCAACGAAAAACTGTTTTTT. Amino acid sequence: CATSRGTANEKLFF.

The rearrangement joins TRBV3-1 (or the pseudogene TRBV3-2) to TRBJ1-1; D perhaps matches TRBD1 (6 bases). Looked up from germline, CDR1 is LGHDT and CDR2 is YNNKEL (reference sequence). This CDR3 spans 14 amino acids. The V gene lost 4 bases and the J gene lost 3 bases, with 12 bases spanning the gap. The CDR3 DNA reads as TGTGCCAGCAGCCCTTGGGGGGCCGACACTGAAGCTTTCTTT. Translation: CASSPWGADTEAFF.